This T cell receptor beta chain emerged from a study of beta chain features in type 1 diabetes. Findings of the study overall: Researchers reported that naive, central memory and Treg TCRB repertoires appeared more similar in patients than in healthy donors. Reads derived from cDNA could over-represent cells showing high TCR expression. It was possible that PCR favored shorter templates, equally so in patients and controls. In all four CD4+ subsets, TCRB CDR3 length was significantly, moderately reduced in type 1 diabetes.

cDNA synthesis used the whole RNA isolate, giving expressed TCRB sequences. Profiling relied on immunoSEQ multiplex PCR, and the TCRdb table lists in-frame clones only, not all of them. Of under 20,000 clones in the sample, roughly three quarters were seen once. About this clone: Antigen: not known.

The germline V gene encodes CDR1 LGHNT and CDR2 FRNRAP. CDR3 size: 16 residues. With V trimmed by 3 bases and J by 5 bases, 10 bases remained unmatched. The sequence was obtained from a man aged 25 to 40 with type 1 diabetes. Sequencing used stem cell memory CD4+ T cells from blood. The V and J genes are TRBV12-5 and TRBJ2-5; the match to TRBD1 covers 9 bases. This CDR3 is CASGFPPGQGSETQYF. The CDR3 coding sequence is TGTGCTAGTGGTTTCCCACCGGGACAGGGATCGGAGACCCAGTACTTC.